This TCR beta chain originates from a study of identical twins. TCRdb analysed the 5' RACE reads with MiXCR anew, one entry per CDR3 protein. The table includes about 280,000 distinct CDR3 sequences, around 8.8% detected once. A remark on this clonotype: What it recognizes is unknown.

After removal of 3 bases from V and 7 bases from J, the junction contained 5 bases not matched to a gene. This CDR3 comprises 15 residues. Germline loops: CDR1 SEHNR, CDR2 FQNEAQ (reference sequence). Everyone who donated was a healthy Caucasian. Study-level results: Researchers reported excess low generation probability among twin-shared out-of-frame alpha sequences. Potential partial confounding of zero-insertion analyses by invariant MAIT and iNKT cells was noted. Twin sharing of out-of-frame TCR alpha was underestimated by models in monozygotic pairs.

These records were also assigned to another study, of yellow fever vaccine responses in identical twins.

The sample comprised memory (CD45RO+) T cells sorted from blood. The gene calls are TRBV7-9 and TRBJ2-5; 13 bases are a match to TRBD2. The TCR sequence derives from a woman between 18 and 30 years old in good health. The CDR3 DNA reads TGTGCCAGCAGCTTGGGACTAGCGGGACGGGGGACCCAGTACTTC. Its protein product is CASSLGLAGRGTQYF.